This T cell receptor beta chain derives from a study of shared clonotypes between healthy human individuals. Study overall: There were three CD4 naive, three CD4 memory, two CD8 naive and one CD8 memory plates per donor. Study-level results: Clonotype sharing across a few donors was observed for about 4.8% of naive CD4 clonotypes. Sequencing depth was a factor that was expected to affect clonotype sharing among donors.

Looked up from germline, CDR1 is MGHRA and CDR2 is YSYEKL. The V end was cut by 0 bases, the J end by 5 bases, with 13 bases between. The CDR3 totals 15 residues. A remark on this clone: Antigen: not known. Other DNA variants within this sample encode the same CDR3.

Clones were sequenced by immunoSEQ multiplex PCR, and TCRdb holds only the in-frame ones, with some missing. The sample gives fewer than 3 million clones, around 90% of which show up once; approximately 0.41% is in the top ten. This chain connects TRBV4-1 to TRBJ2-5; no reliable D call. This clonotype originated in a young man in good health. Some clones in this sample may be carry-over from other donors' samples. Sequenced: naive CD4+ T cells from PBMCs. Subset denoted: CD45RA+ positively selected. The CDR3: CASSQEGSRRETQYF. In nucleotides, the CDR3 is TGCGCCAGCAGCCAAGAGGGTAGTAGAAGGGAGACCCAGTACTTC.